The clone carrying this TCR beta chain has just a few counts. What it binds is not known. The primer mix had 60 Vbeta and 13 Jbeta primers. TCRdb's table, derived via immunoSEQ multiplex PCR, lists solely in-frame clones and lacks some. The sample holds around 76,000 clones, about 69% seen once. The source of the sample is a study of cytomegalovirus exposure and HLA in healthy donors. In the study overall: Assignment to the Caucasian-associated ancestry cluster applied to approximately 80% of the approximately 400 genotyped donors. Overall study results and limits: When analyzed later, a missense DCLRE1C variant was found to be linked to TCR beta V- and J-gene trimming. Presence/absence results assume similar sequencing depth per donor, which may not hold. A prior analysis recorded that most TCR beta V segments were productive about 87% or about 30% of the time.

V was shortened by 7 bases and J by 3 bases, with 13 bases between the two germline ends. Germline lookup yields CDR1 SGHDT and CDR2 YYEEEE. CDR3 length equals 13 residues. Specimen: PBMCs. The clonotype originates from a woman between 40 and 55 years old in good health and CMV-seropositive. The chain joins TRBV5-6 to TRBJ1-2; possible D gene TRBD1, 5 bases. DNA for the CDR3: TGTGCCAGCTCGCCTGCCAGGGACTATGGCTACACCTTC. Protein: CASSPARDYGYTF. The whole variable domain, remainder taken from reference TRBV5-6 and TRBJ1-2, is DAGVTQSPTHLIKTRGQQVTLRCSPKSGHDTVSWYQQALGQGPQFIFQYYEEEERQRGNFPDRFSGHQFPNYSSELNVNALLLGDSALYLCASSPARDYGYTFGSGTRLTVV.